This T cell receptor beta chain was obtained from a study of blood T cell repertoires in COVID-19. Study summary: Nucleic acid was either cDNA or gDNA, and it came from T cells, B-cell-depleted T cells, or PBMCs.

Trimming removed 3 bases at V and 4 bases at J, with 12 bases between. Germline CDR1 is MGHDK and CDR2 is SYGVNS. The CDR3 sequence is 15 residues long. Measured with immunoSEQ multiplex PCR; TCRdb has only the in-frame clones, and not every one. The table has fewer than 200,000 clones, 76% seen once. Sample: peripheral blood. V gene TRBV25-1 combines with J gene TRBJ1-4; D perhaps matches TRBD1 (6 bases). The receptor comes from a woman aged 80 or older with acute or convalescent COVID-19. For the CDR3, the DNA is TGTGCCAGCAGTGACCAGGGGCTCATTAATGAAAAACTGTTTTTT. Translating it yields CASSDQGLINEKLFF.